This T cell receptor beta chain was captured in a study of human T cells and chemical hapten exposure. Study outcomes and limitations: Because all patients had alopecia, their immune responses might differ from healthy ones.

Germline V gene lookup returns CDR1 SGHTA and CDR2 FQGNSA. The CDR3 is 16 residues long. With 5 bases removed from V and 2 bases from J, the gap between germline ends came to 16 bases. The sample's time point: patch test 2, 6 weeks after DPC sensitization. Stated treatment: therapeutic diphenylcyclopropenone sensitization with weekly scalp DPC. Donors were 18 to 70-year-old alopecia patients suitable for DPC. The authors' processing: There were a median of approximately 100,000 TCRs per sample, with a range from roughly 20,000 to 750,000. Using its own MiXCR run on the RACE reads, TCRdb lists one record per CDR3 protein. These V and J calls are TCRdb output, not the study's own analysis. The sample includes over 35,000 distinct CDR3 sequences, approximately 9% of them seen just once. Many counts were recorded for this clonotype. Its specificity is not known.

The V and J genes are TRBV7-2 and TRBJ1-3; a weak D match, TRBD1 (5 bases). The starting material was whole blood, obtained in connection with sensitization to the hapten diphenylcyclopropenone (DPC). The source of this sequence is a woman in her 40s with alopecia areata. Some clones in this sample may be carry-over from other donors' samples. The CDR3 DNA reads TGTGCCAGCAGCCCGGACAAGGGGAGAACTGGAAACACCATATATTTT. It encodes CASSPDKGRTGNTIYF.